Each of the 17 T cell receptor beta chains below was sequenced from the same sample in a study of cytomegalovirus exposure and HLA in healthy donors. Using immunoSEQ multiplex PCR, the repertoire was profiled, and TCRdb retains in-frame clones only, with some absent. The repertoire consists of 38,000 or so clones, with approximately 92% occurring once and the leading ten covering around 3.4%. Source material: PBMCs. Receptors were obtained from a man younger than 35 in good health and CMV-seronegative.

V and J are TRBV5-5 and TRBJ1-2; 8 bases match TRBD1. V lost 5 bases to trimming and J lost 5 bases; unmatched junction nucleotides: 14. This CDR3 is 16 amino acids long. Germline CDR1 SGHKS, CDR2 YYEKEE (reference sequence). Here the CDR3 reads CASSRIRTGQEYGYTF. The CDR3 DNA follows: TGTGCCAGCAGTCGGATCAGAACGGGACAGGAATATGGCTACACCTTC.

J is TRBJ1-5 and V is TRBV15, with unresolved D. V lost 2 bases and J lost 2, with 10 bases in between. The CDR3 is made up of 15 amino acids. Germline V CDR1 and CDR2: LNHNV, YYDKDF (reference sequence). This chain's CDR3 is CATSRFTAGNQPQHF. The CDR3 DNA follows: TGTGCCACCAGCAGATTTACAGCGGGCAATCAGCCCCAGCATTTT.

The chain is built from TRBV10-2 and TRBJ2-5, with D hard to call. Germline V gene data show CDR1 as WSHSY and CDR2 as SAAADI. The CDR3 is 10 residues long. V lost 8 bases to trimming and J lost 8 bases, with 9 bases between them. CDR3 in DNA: TGCGCCAGCGGAGAAGGTACCCAGTACTTC. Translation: CASGEGTQYF.

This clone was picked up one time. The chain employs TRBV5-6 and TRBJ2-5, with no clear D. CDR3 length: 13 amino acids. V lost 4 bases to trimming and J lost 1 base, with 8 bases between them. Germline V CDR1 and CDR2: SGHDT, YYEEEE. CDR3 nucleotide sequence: TGTGCCAGCAGCGGGCCCGGCCAAGAGACCCAGTACTTC. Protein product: CASSGPGQETQYF.

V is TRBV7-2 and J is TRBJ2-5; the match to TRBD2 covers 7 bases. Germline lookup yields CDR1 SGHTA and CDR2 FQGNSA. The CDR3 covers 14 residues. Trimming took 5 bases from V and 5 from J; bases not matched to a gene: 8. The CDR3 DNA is TGTGCCAGCAGCATGGCCGGGACTAAGGAGACCCAGTACTTC. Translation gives CASSMAGTKETQYF.

The CDR3 loop is CASSPPGTTNTGELFF. The CDR3 DNA follows: TGCGCCAGCAGCCCCCCCGGGACTACGAACACCGGGGAGCTGTTTTTT. This chain links TRBV5-1 with TRBJ2-2; 7 bases agree with TRBD2. This CDR3 contains 16 residues. CDR1 is SGHRS, CDR2 YFSETQ, per germline. V dropped 4 bases and J dropped 0; count of bases not matched to a gene: 6.

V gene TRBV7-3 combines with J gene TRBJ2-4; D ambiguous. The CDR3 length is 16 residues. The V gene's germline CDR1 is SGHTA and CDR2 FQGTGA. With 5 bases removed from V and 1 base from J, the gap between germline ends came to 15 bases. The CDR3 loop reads CASSPNGPWAKNIQYF. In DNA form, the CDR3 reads TGTGCCAGCAGCCCCAATGGCCCCTGGGCCAAAAACATTCAGTACTTC.

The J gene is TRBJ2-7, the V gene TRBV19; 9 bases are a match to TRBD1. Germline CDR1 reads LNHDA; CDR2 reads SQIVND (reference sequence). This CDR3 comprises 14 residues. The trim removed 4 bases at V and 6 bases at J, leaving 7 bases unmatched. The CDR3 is CASSTGTGFLEQYF. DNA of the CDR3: TGTGCCAGTAGTACCGGGACAGGGTTTCTCGAGCAGTACTTC.

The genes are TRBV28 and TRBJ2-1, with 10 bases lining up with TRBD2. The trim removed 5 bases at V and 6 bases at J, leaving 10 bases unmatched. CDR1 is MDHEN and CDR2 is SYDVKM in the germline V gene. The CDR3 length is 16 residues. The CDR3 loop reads CASSPRGSGRGNEQFF. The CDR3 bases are TGTGCCAGCAGTCCCCGAGGGAGCGGGAGGGGCAATGAGCAGTTCTTC.

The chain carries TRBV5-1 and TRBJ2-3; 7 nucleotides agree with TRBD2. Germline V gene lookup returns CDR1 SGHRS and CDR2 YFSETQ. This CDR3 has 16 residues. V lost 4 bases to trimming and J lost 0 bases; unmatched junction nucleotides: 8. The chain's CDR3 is CASSIASGTSTDTQYF. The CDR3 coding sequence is TGCGCCAGCAGCATAGCTAGCGGCACTAGCACAGATACGCAGTATTTT.

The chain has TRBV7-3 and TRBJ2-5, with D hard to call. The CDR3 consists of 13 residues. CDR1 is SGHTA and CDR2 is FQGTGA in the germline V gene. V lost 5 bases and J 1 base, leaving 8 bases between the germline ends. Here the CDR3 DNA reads TGTGCCAGCAGCCGAGGAAGCCAAGAGACCCAGTACTTC. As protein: CASSRGSQETQYF. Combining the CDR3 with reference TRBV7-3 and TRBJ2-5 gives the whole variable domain GAGVSQTPSNKVTEKGKYVELRCDPISGHTALYWYRQSLGQGPEFLIYFQGTGAADDSGLPNDRFFAVRPEGSVSTLKIQRTERGDSAVYLCASSRGSQETQYFGPGTRLLVL.

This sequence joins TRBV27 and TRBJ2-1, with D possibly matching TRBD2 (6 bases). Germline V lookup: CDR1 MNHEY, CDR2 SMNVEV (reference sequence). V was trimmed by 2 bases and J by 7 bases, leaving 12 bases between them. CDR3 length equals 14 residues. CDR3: CASSLLASRNEQFF. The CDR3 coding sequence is TGTGCCAGCAGTTTACTAGCGAGCCGGAATGAGCAGTTCTTC.

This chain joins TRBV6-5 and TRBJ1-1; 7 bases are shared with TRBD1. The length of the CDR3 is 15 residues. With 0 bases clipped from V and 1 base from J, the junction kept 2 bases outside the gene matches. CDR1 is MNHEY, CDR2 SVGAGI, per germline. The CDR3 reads CASSYSGGGNTEAFF. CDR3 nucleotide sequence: TGTGCCAGCAGTTACTCAGGGGGCGGGAACACTGAAGCTTTCTTT.

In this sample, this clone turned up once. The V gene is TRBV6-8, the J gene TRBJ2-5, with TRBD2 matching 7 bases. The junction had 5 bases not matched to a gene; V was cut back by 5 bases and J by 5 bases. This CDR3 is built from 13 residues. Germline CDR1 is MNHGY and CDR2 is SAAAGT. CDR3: CASSQGGPETQYF. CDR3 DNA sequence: TGTGCCAGCAGTCAGGGAGGGCCCGAGACCCAGTACTTC.

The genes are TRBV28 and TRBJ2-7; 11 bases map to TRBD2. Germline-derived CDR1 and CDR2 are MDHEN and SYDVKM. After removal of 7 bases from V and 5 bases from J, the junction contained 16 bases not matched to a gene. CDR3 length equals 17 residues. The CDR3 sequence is CASTTTLAGGPTHEQYF. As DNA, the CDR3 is TGTGCCAGCACCACAACCTTAGCGGGAGGGCCTACCCACGAGCAGTACTTC.

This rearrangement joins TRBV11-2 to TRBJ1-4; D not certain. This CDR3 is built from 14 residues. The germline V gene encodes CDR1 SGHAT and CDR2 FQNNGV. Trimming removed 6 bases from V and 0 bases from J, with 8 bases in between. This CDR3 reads CASSFSATNEKLFF. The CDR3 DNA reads TGTGCCAGCAGTTTTAGTGCAACTAATGAAAAACTGTTTTTT.

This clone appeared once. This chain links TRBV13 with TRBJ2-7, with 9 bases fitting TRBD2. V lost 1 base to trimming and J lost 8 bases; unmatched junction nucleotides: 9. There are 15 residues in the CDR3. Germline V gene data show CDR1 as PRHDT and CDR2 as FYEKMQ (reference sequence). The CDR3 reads CASSLAAGGLHQQYF. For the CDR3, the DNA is TGTGCCAGCAGCTTAGCGGCGGGAGGGCTTCACCAGCAGTACTTC.